The clone carrying this TCR beta chain appeared a few times. The antigen is unknown. Repertoires were generated with immunoSEQ multiplex PCR, while TCRdb's copy carries only in-frame clones and drops some. The table shows 60,000 to 85,000 clones, with nearly 85% occurring only once. With V trimmed by 10 bases and J by 2 bases, 7 bases remained unmatched. The CDR3 sequence is 15 residues long. Germline assignment: CDR1 SNHLY and CDR2 FYNNEI. The data are from a study of OX40 agonist ivuxolimab in advanced cancers. The overall study: Ivuxolimab, an antibody that agonizes OX40 (CD134), was administered to the patients. Every 2 weeks, patients got intravenous ivuxolimab at one of six dose levels (0.01-10 mg/kg). The eligibility criteria allowed prior anti-PD-1, anti-PD-L1 or anti-CTLA-4 therapy, and roughly 39% had some. The study's findings and limits: In the 0.1 to 3.0 mg/kg range, CD4+ and CD8+ blood T cells had expanded clonally by week 6.

The sequences come from CD4+ or CD8+ T cells sorted from blood, collected in a trial of the OX40 agonist ivuxolimab. V usage is TRBV2 and J usage is TRBJ2-5; 13 nucleotides line up with TRBD2. The clonotype comes from an adult with an advanced solid tumor such as melanoma, head and neck, liver or kidney cancer. The CDR3 spells CATYRTSGRQETQYF. The CDR3 DNA reads as TGTGCCACCTACCGGACTAGCGGGAGACAAGAGACCCAGTACTTC.